The clone carrying this TCR beta chain was seen a handful of times. The antigen is not known. These data come from a study of identical twins. General study findings and limits: There were fewer insertions in abundant cord blood beta clonotypes, but memory repertoires showed no such pattern. It was out-of-frame TCR alpha sharing in monozygotic twins that models underestimated.

MiXCR was run by TCRdb on the 5' RACE reads, yielding one entry per CDR3 protein. The repertoire holds around 340,000 distinct CDR3 sequences, roughly 10% seen once, with roughly 8.9% in the top ten. Healthy Caucasians made up all donors. The CDR3 covers 16 residues. CDR1 and CDR2 from the germline V gene are MDHEN and SYDVKM. Trimming took 2 bases from V and 9 from J; bases not matched to a gene: 11. The clonotype comes from a woman in her 50s in good health. Sequences were obtained from naive T cells sorted from blood. V and J are TRBV28 and TRBJ2-1, with TRBD2 matching over 9 bases. CDR3 amino acids: CASSLAGGLAMREQFF. For the CDR3, the DNA is TGTGCCAGCAGTTTAGCGGGCGGACTAGCGATGCGTGAGCAGTTCTTC. The entire variable domain, with the rest obtained from reference TRBV28 and TRBJ2-1, is as follows: DVKVTQSSRYLVKRTGEKVFLECVQDMDHENMFWYRQDPGLGLRLIYFSYDVKMKEKGDIPEGYSVSREKKERFSLILESASTNQTSMYLCASSLAGGLAMREQFFGPGTRLTVL.